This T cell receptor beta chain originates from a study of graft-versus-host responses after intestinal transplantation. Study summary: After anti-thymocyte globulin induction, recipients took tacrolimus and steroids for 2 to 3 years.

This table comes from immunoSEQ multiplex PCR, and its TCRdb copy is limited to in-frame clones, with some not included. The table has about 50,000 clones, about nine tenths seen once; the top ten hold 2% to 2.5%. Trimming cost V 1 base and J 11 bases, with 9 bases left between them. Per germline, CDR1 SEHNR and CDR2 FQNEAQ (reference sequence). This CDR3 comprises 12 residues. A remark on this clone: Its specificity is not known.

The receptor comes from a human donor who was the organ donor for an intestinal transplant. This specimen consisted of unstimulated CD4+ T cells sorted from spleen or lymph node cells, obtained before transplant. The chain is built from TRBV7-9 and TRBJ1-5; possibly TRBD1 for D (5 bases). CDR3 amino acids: CASSLGSRAQHF. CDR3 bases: TGTGCCAGCAGCTTAGGGAGCAGGGCCCAGCATTTT.